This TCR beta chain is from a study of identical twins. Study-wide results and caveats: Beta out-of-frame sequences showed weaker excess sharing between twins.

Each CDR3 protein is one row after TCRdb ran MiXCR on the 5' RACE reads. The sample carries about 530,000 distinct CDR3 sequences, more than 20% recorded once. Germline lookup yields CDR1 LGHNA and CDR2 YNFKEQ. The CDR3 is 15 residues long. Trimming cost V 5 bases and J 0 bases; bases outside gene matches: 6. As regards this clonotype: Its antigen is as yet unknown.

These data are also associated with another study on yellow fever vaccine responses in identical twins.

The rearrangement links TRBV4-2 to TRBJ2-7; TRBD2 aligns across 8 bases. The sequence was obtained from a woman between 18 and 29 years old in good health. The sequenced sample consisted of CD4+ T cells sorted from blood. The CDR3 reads CASSSTREASYEQYF. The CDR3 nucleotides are TGTGCCAGCAGCTCGACGCGGGAGGCCTCCTACGAGCAGTACTTC.